Listed below are T cell receptor beta chains from one sample, sequenced in a study of blood T cell repertoires in COVID-19. This table comes from immunoSEQ multiplex PCR, and its TCRdb copy is limited to in-frame clones, with some not included. The profile shows approximately 170,000 clones, 90% of them singletons. Sequencing used peripheral blood. All receptors derive from a man in his 60s with active or convalescent COVID-19. The CDR3 runs from the conserved cysteine through the conserved F or W. The D gene is left open where the match is weak. The listing skips clone size in some rows; elsewhere it reads once, few, many or a size class.

DNA: TGTGCCAGCAGGAGGGACAGGGAGAACACTGAAGCTTTCTTT; CDR3: CASRRDRENTEAFF; J: TRBJ1-1; size: -; D: TRBD1; V: TRBV7-9
DNA: TGTGCCAGCAGCCAAGCCGGGACAGAATATGGCTACACCTTC; CDR3: CASSQAGTEYGYTF; J: TRBJ1-2; size: -; D: TRBD1; V: TRBV14
DNA: TGTGCCTGGGTCACGACAGGGCCAGAGACCCAGTACTTC; CDR3: CAWVTTGPETQYF; J: TRBJ2-5; size: -; D: TRBD1; V: TRBV30
DNA: TGTGCCAGCAGTCCCCCAGGACAGGGGATTGGGAACACTGAAGCTTTCTTT; CDR3: CASSPPGQGIGNTEAFF; J: TRBJ1-1; size: -; D: TRBD1; V: TRBV28
DNA: TGCGCCAGCACCCCCCAAGCCATAAGCACAGATACGCAGTATTTT; CDR3: CASTPQAISTDTQYF; J: TRBJ2-3; size: -; D: -; V: TRBV5-1
DNA: TGTGCCAGCAGCCTTACGGTGGGGCCTAGCTATGGCTACACCTTC; CDR3: CASSLTVGPSYGYTF; J: TRBJ1-2; size: many; D: -; V: TRBV5-6
DNA: TGTGCCAGCAGTCCGCAGTGGGGGCGATCCGACCTTGAAGCTTTCTTT; CDR3: CASSPQWGRSDLEAFF; J: TRBJ1-1; size: -; D: -; V: TRBV6-2/TRBV6-3
DNA: TGTGCCAGCAGGGCCCAAGAGACCCAGTACTTC; CDR3: CASRAQETQYF; J: TRBJ2-5; size: -; D: -; V: TRBV6-5
DNA: TGTGCCAGCAGACCTGGGACAGGGGCTGGCTACACCTTC; CDR3: CASRPGTGAGYTF; J: TRBJ1-2; size: few; D: TRBD1; V: TRBV28
DNA: TGCGCCAGCAGATCCTCTGGCGGGGGGGAGTCCTCACCTTACGAGCAGTACTTC; CDR3: CASRSSGGGESSPYEQYF; J: TRBJ2-7; size: -; D: TRBD2; V: TRBV5-1
DNA: TGTGCCAGCAGTGAGGGACAGGGGGCGAGAACCGGGGAGCTGTTTTTT; CDR3: CASSEGQGARTGELFF; J: TRBJ2-2; size: -; D: TRBD1; V: TRBV6-1
DNA: TGTGCCAGCAGTGAAGGTTGGGCAGAGGGGGAAGGCTACACCTTC; CDR3: CASSEGWAEGEGYTF; J: TRBJ1-2; size: few; D: -; V: TRBV2
DNA: TGTGCCAGCGTCCCAGGGGCGGCCAAAAACATTCAGTACTTC; CDR3: CASVPGAAKNIQYF; J: TRBJ2-4; size: -; D: -; V: TRBV7-8
DNA: TGTGCCAGCAGATCAGCTCCGGGACAGGGGGCTTTGGAGGAGTACTTC; CDR3: CASRSAPGQGALEEYF; J: TRBJ2-7; size: -; D: TRBD1; V: TRBV7-2
DNA: TGTGCCAGCAGTGAATTAGGGGTTGTGGAAGCTTTCTTT; CDR3: CASSELGVVEAFF; J: TRBJ1-1; size: -; D: -; V: TRBV25-1
DNA: TGCGCCAGCAGCTTGGTACCAGCGGGCGGCTCCTACGAGCAGTACTTC; CDR3: CASSLVPAGGSYEQYF; J: TRBJ2-7; size: -; D: -; V: TRBV5-1
DNA: TGTGCCAGCAGCCAAGAGGGGACTAGACTCACAGATACGCAGTATTTT; CDR3: CASSQEGTRLTDTQYF; J: TRBJ2-3; size: -; D: TRBD2; V: TRBV4-2
DNA: TGTGCCAGCAGTTTTCTAAGCTACAATGAGCAGTTCTTC; CDR3: CASSFLSYNEQFF; J: TRBJ2-1; size: -; D: -; V: TRBV12-3/TRBV12-4
DNA: TGTGCCACCAGTGACGCGTACAGGTGGGGCCTCTCCTACGAGCAGTACTTC; CDR3: CATSDAYRWGLSYEQYF; J: TRBJ2-7; size: once; D: -; V: TRBV24-1
DNA: TGTGCCAGCCCTAGCGGGGTATACAATGAGCAGTTCTTC; CDR3: CASPSGVYNEQFF; J: TRBJ2-1; size: -; D: TRBD2; V: TRBV2
DNA: TGTGCCAGCAGGGGGGCCTGGAACACTGAAGCTTTCTTT; CDR3: CASRGAWNTEAFF; J: TRBJ1-1; size: -; D: -; V: TRBV12-3/TRBV12-4
DNA: TGCGCCAGCACCCCTGGGACAGGGGGGAACACTGAAGCTTTCTTT; CDR3: CASTPGTGGNTEAFF; J: TRBJ1-1; size: -; D: TRBD1; V: TRBV10-1
DNA: TGTGCCTGGAGTGTTTACAGGCACTATGGCTACACCTTC; CDR3: CAWSVYRHYGYTF; J: TRBJ1-2; size: -; D: -; V: TRBV30
DNA: TGCGCCAGCAGCCAAGATCAGGTGGGACAGGGGAGGTCCTATAATTCACCCCTCCACTTT; CDR3: CASSQDQVGQGRSYNSPLHF; J: TRBJ1-6; size: -; D: TRBD1; V: TRBV4-1
DNA: TGTGCCAGTAGTTCTCGACAGGGGGCAATTGGGGATCAGCCCCAGCATTTT; CDR3: CASSSRQGAIGDQPQHF; J: TRBJ1-5; size: -; D: TRBD1; V: TRBV19
DNA: TGTGCCAGCAGCTTAGATCCGGGAGGGCCTAGTGAGCAGTTCTTC; CDR3: CASSLDPGGPSEQFF; J: TRBJ2-1; size: -; D: TRBD2; V: TRBV11-3
DNA: TGCGCCAGCAGCTTGGAGGGACAGGGAAGAACCGGGGAGCTGTTTTTT; CDR3: CASSLEGQGRTGELFF; J: TRBJ2-2; size: -; D: TRBD1; V: TRBV5-1
DNA: TGTGCCAGCAGCTTGGCAGGCTACTCCTACGAGCAGTACTTC; CDR3: CASSLAGYSYEQYF; J: TRBJ2-7; size: -; D: -; V: TRBV5-4
DNA: TGTGCCATCAGTGAGTCTGGGGCAGGGGTCGGCTACACCTTC; CDR3: CAISESGAGVGYTF; J: TRBJ1-2; size: -; D: -; V: TRBV10-3
DNA: TGCAGCGTTAGAGGCGGCACAGATACGCAGTATTTT; CDR3: CSVRGGTDTQYF; J: TRBJ2-3; size: -; D: -; V: TRBV29-1
DNA: TGTGCCCGTAGCGAGACCACAGATACGCAGTATTTT; CDR3: CARSETTDTQYF; J: TRBJ2-3; size: -; D: -; V: TRBV30
DNA: TGTGCCAGCAGCTTAGGGGTAGCGGGACAGTCAGATACGCAGTATTTT; CDR3: CASSLGVAGQSDTQYF; J: TRBJ2-3; size: once; D: -; V: TRBV11-3
DNA: TGTGCCAGCAAGCGGGGACAGGGGGTATTATTCTTC; CDR3: CASKRGQGVLFF; J: TRBJ2-1; size: -; D: TRBD1; V: TRBV6-5
DNA: TGTGCCAGCAGCTTAGATACCGGACAGGGTACAGAGACCCAGTACTTC; CDR3: CASSLDTGQGTETQYF; J: TRBJ2-5; size: -; D: TRBD1; V: TRBV11-2
DNA: TGTGCCAGCAGCTCTAACAACGGTGGGGGAGGAAAGCCCCAGCATTTT; CDR3: CASSSNNGGGGKPQHF; J: TRBJ1-5; size: -; D: -; V: TRBV7-8
DNA: TGCAGCGGACAACAGGGGGCTGGCACTGAAGCTTTCTTT; CDR3: CSGQQGAGTEAFF; J: TRBJ1-1; size: -; D: TRBD1; V: TRBV29-1
DNA: TGTGCCAGCAGCCAAGAAACAGGGGGACTCGCTGAAGCTTTCTTT; CDR3: CASSQETGGLAEAFF; J: TRBJ1-1; size: few; D: TRBD1; V: TRBV6-5
DNA: TGTGCCAGCAGCTTAGCGGGGGGGCCGAAAGATACGCAGTATTTT; CDR3: CASSLAGGPKDTQYF; J: TRBJ2-3; size: -; D: TRBD2; V: TRBV5-5
DNA: TGTGCCAGCAGTTTCAGGGGAGGGGATAATGAAAAACTGTTTTTT; CDR3: CASSFRGGDNEKLFF; J: TRBJ1-4; size: -; D: -; V: TRBV7-9
DNA: TGTGCCAGCTCACCACAGGGGACAAAGAATTCACCCCTCCACTTT; CDR3: CASSPQGTKNSPLHF; J: TRBJ1-6; size: -; D: -; V: TRBV18
DNA: TGTGCCAGTAGTACAACACCAGCGGGGGGACCCGGGGAGCTGTTTTTT; CDR3: CASSTTPAGGPGELFF; J: TRBJ2-2; size: -; D: TRBD2; V: TRBV19
DNA: TGTGCCAGCAGCCAAGGAGGCTACAATGAGCAGTTCTTC; CDR3: CASSQGGYNEQFF; J: TRBJ2-1; size: -; D: -; V: TRBV14
DNA: TGTGCCAGCAGTGTGCGGACAGGGGATAGGTATGAGCAGTTCTTC; CDR3: CASSVRTGDRYEQFF; J: TRBJ2-1; size: -; D: TRBD1; V: TRBV2
DNA: TGCAGCGTTGAACTAGCGGAGTCCTACGAGCAGTACTTC; CDR3: CSVELAESYEQYF; J: TRBJ2-7; size: few; D: TRBD2; V: TRBV29-1
DNA: TGTGCCAGCAGTTCCTACAACAGGCTCGGGGGAAACACCATATATTTT; CDR3: CASSSYNRLGGNTIYF; J: TRBJ1-3; size: -; D: -; V: TRBV6-6
DNA: TGTGCCACCAGATCGGCCGAGACAGGGGGCATACCGTGGGAGCAGTACTTC; CDR3: CATRSAETGGIPWEQYF; J: TRBJ2-7; size: -; D: TRBD1; V: TRBV15
DNA: TGCGCCAGCAGCCACCGTCAATATCCAGGGGAGCAGTTCTTC; CDR3: CASSHRQYPGEQFF; J: TRBJ2-1; size: -; D: -; V: TRBV5-1
DNA: TGTGCCAGCAGCTTAGCTAGAAACTCGTCTGCTAACTATGGCTACACCTTC; CDR3: CASSLARNSSANYGYTF; J: TRBJ1-2; size: -; D: -; V: TRBV7-7
DNA: TGTGCCAGCAGTTCGGGACAGGGGATATACGAGCAGTACTTC; CDR3: CASSSGQGIYEQYF; J: TRBJ2-7; size: -; D: TRBD1; V: TRBV28
DNA: TGTGCCAGCAGTTTTTCGGACTACACTGAAGCTTTCTTT; CDR3: CASSFSDYTEAFF; J: TRBJ1-1; size: -; D: -; V: TRBV28
DNA: TGTGCCAGCTCAGGACAGGGTAGGGCTGAAGCTTTCTTT; CDR3: CASSGQGRAEAFF; J: TRBJ1-1; size: -; D: TRBD1; V: TRBV18
DNA: TGTGCCAGCTCGCATGACAGGGCTACTGAAGCTTTCTTT; CDR3: CASSHDRATEAFF; J: TRBJ1-1; size: few; D: TRBD1; V: TRBV19
DNA: TGTGCCAGCTGCCCCACAGGGGGCGCGGAAGCTTTCTTT; CDR3: CASCPTGGAEAFF; J: TRBJ1-1; size: -; D: TRBD1; V: TRBV6-6
DNA: TGTGCCAGCAGCTTGGCCAGGGGGCCCTTCGGTAACTATGGCTACACCTTC; CDR3: CASSLARGPFGNYGYTF; J: TRBJ1-2; size: -; D: TRBD1; V: TRBV5-4
DNA: TGCGCCAGCAGCCCCCGGGACAGGGGCGTCTCTGGAAACACCATATATTTT; CDR3: CASSPRDRGVSGNTIYF; J: TRBJ1-3; size: -; D: TRBD1; V: TRBV4-1